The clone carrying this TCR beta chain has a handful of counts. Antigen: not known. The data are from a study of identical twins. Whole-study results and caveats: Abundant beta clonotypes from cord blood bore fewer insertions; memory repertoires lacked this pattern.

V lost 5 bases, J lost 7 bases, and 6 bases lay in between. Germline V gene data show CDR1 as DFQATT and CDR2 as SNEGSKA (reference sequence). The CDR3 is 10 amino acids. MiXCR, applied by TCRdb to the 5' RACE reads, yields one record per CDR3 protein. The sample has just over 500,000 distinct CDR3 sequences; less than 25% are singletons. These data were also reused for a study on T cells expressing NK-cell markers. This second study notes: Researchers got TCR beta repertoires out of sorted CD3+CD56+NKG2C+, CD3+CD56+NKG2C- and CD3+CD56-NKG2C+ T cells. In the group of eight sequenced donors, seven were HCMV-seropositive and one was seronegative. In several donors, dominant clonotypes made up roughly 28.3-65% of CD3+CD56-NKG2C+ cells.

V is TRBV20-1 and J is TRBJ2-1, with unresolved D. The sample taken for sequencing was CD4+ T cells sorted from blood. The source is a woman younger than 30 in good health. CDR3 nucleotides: TGCAGTGCTCTACGAAATGAGCAGTTCTTC. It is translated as CSALRNEQFF.